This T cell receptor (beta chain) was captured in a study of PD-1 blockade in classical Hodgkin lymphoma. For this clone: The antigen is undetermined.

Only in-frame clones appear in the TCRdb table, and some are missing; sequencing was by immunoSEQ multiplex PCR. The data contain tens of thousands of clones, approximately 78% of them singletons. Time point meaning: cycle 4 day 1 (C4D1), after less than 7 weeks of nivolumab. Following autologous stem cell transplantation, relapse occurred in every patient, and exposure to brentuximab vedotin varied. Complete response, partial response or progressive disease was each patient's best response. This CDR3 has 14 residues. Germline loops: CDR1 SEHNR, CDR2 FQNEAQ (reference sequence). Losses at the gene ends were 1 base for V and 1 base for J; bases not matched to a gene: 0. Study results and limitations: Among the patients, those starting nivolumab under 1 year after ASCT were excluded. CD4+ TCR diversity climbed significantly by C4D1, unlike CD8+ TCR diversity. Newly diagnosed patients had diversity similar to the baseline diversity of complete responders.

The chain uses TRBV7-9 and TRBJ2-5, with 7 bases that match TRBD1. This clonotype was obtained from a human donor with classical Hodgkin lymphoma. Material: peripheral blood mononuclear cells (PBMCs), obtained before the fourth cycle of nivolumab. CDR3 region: CASSLGTGQETQYF. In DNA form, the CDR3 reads TGTGCCAGCAGCTTAGGGACAGGCCAAGAGACCCAGTACTTC.